Below are 10 T cell receptor beta chains sequenced from a single sample in a study of blood T cell repertoires in COVID-19. Clones were sequenced by immunoSEQ multiplex PCR, and TCRdb holds only the in-frame ones, with some missing. The sample lists more than 95,000 clones, roughly four fifths seen once, with 4.8% in the top ten. Sample: peripheral blood. These receptors all come from a man aged 60 to 75 with acute or convalescent COVID-19.

In DNA, the CDR3 is TGCGCCAGCAGCCGTGACAGGGGAGTGGACGGCTACACCTTC. Translated, it gives CASSRDRGVDGYTF. V usage is TRBV4-3 and J usage is TRBJ1-2; 8 positions agree with TRBD1. The CDR3 spans 14 residues. V shed 4 bases, J shed 8 bases, and the junction held 9 bases outside the gene matches. Germline CDR1 and CDR2: LGHNA and YSLEER.

V usage is TRBV19 and J usage is TRBJ2-3; 7 nucleotides line up with TRBD2. V was pared by 5 bases and J by 0 bases, with 8 bases of the junction left unmatched. CDR1 is LNHDA and CDR2 is SQIVND in the germline V gene (reference sequence). CDR3 length equals 16 residues. CDR3 in amino acids: CASSPRLALSTDTQYF. The CDR3 nucleotides read TGTGCCAGTAGTCCCCGACTAGCTCTTAGCACAGATACGCAGTATTTT.

This clone was seen more than once but under ten times. V usage is TRBV10-3 and J usage is TRBJ1-1; D is perhaps TRBD1 (6 bases). Germline loops: CDR1 ENHRY, CDR2 SYGVKD. This CDR3 region has 13 residues. The V and J ends lost 7 bases and 2 bases respectively, with 11 bases between them. CDR3 amino acids: CAITGTPNTEAFF. CDR3 DNA sequence: TGTGCCATCACCGGGACACCAAACACTGAAGCTTTCTTT.

The CDR3 here is CASSQGGLNSYEQYF. As DNA, the CDR3 is TGTGCCAGCAGCCAAGGTGGACTTAACTCCTACGAGCAGTACTTC. The chain has TRBV3-1 (or the pseudogene TRBV3-2) and TRBJ2-7; D is possibly TRBD2 (5 bases). Germline-derived CDR1 and CDR2 are LGHDT and YNNKEL (reference sequence). The V end lost 1 base, the J end lost 0 bases, and 10 bases lay between the germline ends. CDR3 length: 15 residues.

The J gene is TRBJ2-3, the V gene TRBV24-1, with D tentatively TRBD1 (5 bases). CDR1 is KGHDR and CDR2 is SFDVKD in the germline V gene. The CDR3 consists of 14 residues. Trimming took off 4 bases at V and 1 base at J, with 8 bases between the two ends. The CDR3 sequence: CATSEGVGTDTQYF. The CDR3 coding sequence is TGTGCCACCAGTGAAGGGGTTGGCACAGATACGCAGTATTTT.

The CDR3 reads CASSEMGPGEAFF. The CDR3 region has the DNA TGCGCCAGCAGTGAAATGGGTCCAGGGGAAGCTTTCTTT. This chain connects TRBV10-1 to TRBJ1-1, with TRBD1 as a possible D gene (5 bases). Germline lookup yields CDR1 WNHNN and CDR2 SYGVQD (reference sequence). V was pared by 3 bases and J by 8 bases, with 13 bases between. CDR3 size: 13 residues.

V is TRBV7-6 and J is TRBJ1-6, with D uncertain. Trimming stripped 7 bases from V and 5 bases from J, with 12 bases between. The CDR3 spans 14 residues. CDR1 SGHVS and CDR2 FNYEAQ come from the germline V gene. In DNA form, the CDR3 reads TGTGCCAGCACCCCGGGATCCGATAATTCACCCCTCCACTTT. Residues: CASTPGSDNSPLHF.

The V gene is TRBV11-3, the J gene TRBJ2-1, with TRBD2 matching 8 bases. After removal of 1 base from V and 4 bases from J, the junction contained 6 bases not matched to a gene. Germline values: CDR1 SGHNT, CDR2 YENEEA. The CDR3 loop spans 16 amino acids. CDR3 region: CASSLVLAGLYNEQFF. CDR3 in DNA: TGTGCCAGCAGCTTAGTCCTAGCGGGTCTTTACAATGAGCAGTTCTTC.

The rearrangement joins TRBV28 to TRBJ1-4; 9 bases are shared with TRBD1. V gave up 5 bases and J gave up 12 bases; unmatched junction bases: 16. The CDR3 contains 16 residues. Germline V gene data show CDR1 as MDHEN and CDR2 as SYDVKM. CDR3 sequence: CASSPAGDRVGGELFF. The CDR3 bases are TGTGCCAGCAGTCCGGCAGGGGACAGGGTAGGTGGGGAACTGTTTTTT.

J is TRBJ1-6 and V is TRBV5-1; D call uncertain. This CDR3 comprises 16 residues. The V and J ends lost 0 bases and 6 bases respectively, with 13 bases between them. Germline values: CDR1 SGHRS, CDR2 YFSETQ. CDR3 in amino acids: CASSLAGSSLNSPLHF. The CDR3 bases are TGCGCCAGCAGCTTGGCCGGGTCCTCTCTTAATTCACCCCTCCACTTT.